The 11 T cell receptor beta chains reported below all come from one sample, sequenced in a study of T cells after yellow fever vaccination. Each CDR3 protein is one row after TCRdb ran MiXCR on the 5' RACE reads. The profile covers hundreds of thousands of distinct CDR3 sequences, with more than 8.5% appearing a single time and around 17% taken by the ten largest. This sample comprised PBMCs, obtained on the day of the first yellow fever vaccination. These receptors all come from a man aged 18 to 29 who received the YFV17D yellow fever vaccine.

This clonotype has at least ten counts. The chain links TRBV9 to TRBJ2-5; perhaps TRBD2 as D (5 bases). The V gene's germline CDR1 is SGDLS and CDR2 YYNGEE. Trimming stripped 3 bases from V and 4 bases from J, with 13 bases between. This CDR3 has 14 amino acids. CDR3 nucleotides: TGTGCCAGCAGCGGACGGCGGGCGGGAGAGACCCAGTACTTC. It translates to CASSGRRAGETQYF.

The chain joins TRBV5-1 to TRBJ2-7; tentative D call: TRBD1 (6 bases). This CDR3 is built from 14 residues. The V gene's germline CDR1 is SGHRS and CDR2 YFSETQ. Deletions cut 4 bases from V and 5 bases from J, with 16 bases between. DNA for the CDR3: TGCGCCAGCAGCGTGGCAGGGGCTTTCCACGAGCAGTACTTC. Translated, it gives CASSVAGAFHEQYF. The full variable domain, completed using reference TRBV5-1 and TRBJ2-7, is KAGVTQTPRYLIKTRGQQVTLSCSPISGHRSVSWYQQTPGQGLQFLFEYFSETQRNKGNFPGRFSGRQFSNSRSEMNVSTLELGDSALYLCASSVAGAFHEQYFGPGTRLTVT.

The rearrangement links TRBV18 to TRBJ1-4; D uncertain. The CDR3 spans 14 residues. CDR1 KGHSH and CDR2 LQKENI come from the germline V gene. The V and J ends lost 6 bases and 2 bases respectively, with 10 bases between them. The CDR3 here is CASSRVGTNEKLFF. The CDR3 DNA reads as TGTGCCAGCTCCCGGGTCGGTACTAATGAAAAACTGTTTTTT.

Regarding this clonotype: Germline and junction disagree at one end, which may indicate a read error. This chain joins TRBV4-3 and TRBJ1-2; tentatively, D is TRBD1 (5 bases). This CDR3 is built from 16 residues. CDR1 is LGHNA, CDR2 YSLEER, per germline. The CDR3 bases are TGCACCAGCAGCCAAGATGAGTTGGGGCTGACCTATGGCTACACCTTC. This gives the protein CTSSQDELGLTYGYTF.

This clonotype was seen many times. Written as DNA, the CDR3 is TGTGCCAGCAGGCTTACAGGGCCGGGGGATGAGCAGTTCTTC. Amino acid sequence: CASRLTGPGDEQFF. This chain uses TRBV7-3 with TRBJ2-1, with D perhaps matching TRBD1 or TRBD2 (6 bases each). The CDR3 extends over 14 amino acids. Germline V gene data show CDR1 as SGHTA and CDR2 as FQGTGA. V lost 6 bases to trimming and J lost 8 bases, with 17 bases between them.

This clonotype has a count of ten or more. The V call is TRBV9, the J call TRBJ2-2, with TRBD1 matching 7 bases. This CDR3 has 16 amino acids. Germline V gene data show CDR1 as SGDLS and CDR2 as YYNGEE. Losses at the gene ends were 3 bases for V and 8 bases for J; bases not matched to a gene: 13. The CDR3 nucleotides read TGTGCCAGCAGCGACAACGCGATGAGGGGGCAGGGGGAGCTGTTTTTT. Residues: CASSDNAMRGQGELFF. The full variable domain, with the rest looked up from reference TRBV9 and TRBJ2-2, is DSGVTQTPKHLITATGQRVTLRCSPRSGDLSVYWYQQSLDQGLQFLIQYYNGEERAKGNILERFSAQQFPDLHSELNLSSLELGDSALYFCASSDNAMRGQGELFFGEGSRLTVL.

CDR3 coding DNA: TGTGCCAGCAGCGCCGTGGAGGGGGGGCTACCGAACACCGGGGAGCTGTTTTTT. It translates to CASSAVEGGLPNTGELFF. The genes are TRBV13 and TRBJ2-2, with D maybe TRBD2 (7 bases). CDR1 is PRHDT, CDR2 FYEKMQ, per germline (reference sequence). This CDR3 has 18 amino acids. V lost 5 bases, J lost 0 bases, and 19 bases lay in between.

The rearrangement joins TRBV30 to TRBJ2-3; no firm D call. This CDR3 comprises 12 residues. Trimming shortened V by 4 bases and J by 7 bases, and 12 bases separated the two germline ends. Germline CDR1 GTSNPN, CDR2 SVGIG (reference sequence). The CDR3 loop reads CAWNIEANTQYF. In nucleotides, the CDR3 is TGTGCCTGGAACATAGAAGCAAATACGCAGTATTTT.

This clonotype was observed a few times. The chain employs TRBV7-8 and TRBJ2-3; 10 bases fit TRBD2. With 5 bases clipped from V and 4 bases from J, the junction kept 12 bases outside the gene matches. The CDR3 has 17 residues. CDR1 and CDR2 (germline): SGHVS, FQNEAQ. The CDR3 sequence is CASSSIAGTSDSDTQYF. The CDR3 nucleotides are TGTGCCAGCAGCAGTATCGCGGGGACTAGCGACTCAGATACGCAGTATTTT.

The table lists this clonotype with a few counts. The genes are TRBV5-6 and TRBJ2-1; D might be TRBD2 (7 bases). V was clipped by 0 bases and J by 5 bases, with 12 bases between them. This CDR3 is built from 15 residues. Germline V lookup: CDR1 SGHDT, CDR2 YYEEEE. In DNA form, the CDR3 reads TGTGCCAGCAGCTTGGTGGCGGGGGCCAACAATGAGCAGTTCTTC. The encoded protein is CASSLVAGANNEQFF.

This clonotype occurred a few times. This chain connects TRBV28 to TRBJ2-1, with D tentatively TRBD1 (6 bases). The germline V gene has CDR1 MDHEN and CDR2 SYDVKM. Deletions cut 5 bases from V and 2 bases from J, with 16 bases between. This CDR3 contains 16 residues. In DNA, the CDR3 is TGTGCCAGCAGTGGGACATCTCTGGGCACCTACAATGAGCAGTTCTTC. It yields the protein CASSGTSLGTYNEQFF.